This entry lists 8 T cell receptor beta chains sequenced from one sample in a study of cytomegalovirus exposure and HLA in healthy donors. 60 Vbeta and 13 Jbeta primers were used in PCR. Profiling relied on immunoSEQ multiplex PCR, and the TCRdb table lists in-frame clones only, not all of them. The sample lists 150,000 to 200,000 clones, approximately 84% occurring once. Sequenced material: PBMCs. The receptor set was obtained from a woman aged 50 to 65 in good health and CMV-seropositive.

CDR3 sequence: CASRLGGPYEQYF. The CDR3, as DNA: TGTGCCAGCAGGCTAGGCGGGCCCTACGAGCAGTACTTC. The chain uses TRBV7-8 and TRBJ2-7, with D perhaps TRBD2 (5 bases). Trimming took off 6 bases at V and 2 bases at J, with 11 bases between the two ends. This CDR3 spans 13 amino acids. CDR1 is SGHVS and CDR2 is FQNEAQ in the germline V gene.

The chain is built from TRBV19 and TRBJ1-5; 10 bases agree with TRBD1. V dropped 7 bases and J dropped 2; count of bases not matched to a gene: 2. The CDR3 consists of 14 residues. Germline V gene lookup returns CDR1 LNHDA and CDR2 SQIVND (reference sequence). In DNA form, the CDR3 reads TGTGCCAGTACCGGGACAGGGGGCAATCAGCCCCAGCATTTT. It codes for CASTGTGGNQPQHF.

V usage is TRBV9 and J usage is TRBJ2-7; 7 nucleotides align to TRBD1. There are 15 residues in the CDR3. Per germline, CDR1 SGDLS and CDR2 YYNGEE. V was pared by 0 bases and J by 6 bases, with 9 bases of the junction left unmatched. CDR3 bases: TGTGCCAGCAGCGTAGGGAACAGGGGTGCCTCCGAGCAGTACTTC. The encoded protein is CASSVGNRGASEQYF. Together with reference TRBV9 and TRBJ2-7, the CDR3 gives the full variable domain: DSGVTQTPKHLITATGQRVTLRCSPRSGDLSVYWYQQSLDQGLQFLIQYYNGEERAKGNILERFSAQQFPDLHSELNLSSLELGDSALYFCASSVGNRGASEQYFGPGTRLTVT.

A few counts support this clone. This sequence joins TRBV30 and TRBJ2-2; perhaps TRBD2 as D (5 bases). Germline-derived CDR1 and CDR2 are GTSNPN and SVGIG (reference sequence). The CDR3 runs 14 residues. Trimming pared 1 base from V and 3 bases from J, leaving 9 bases between. CDR3 nucleotides: TGTGCCTGGAGTGCAGCGGCGGACACCGGGGAGCTGTTTTTT. Translated, it gives CAWSAAADTGELFF.

The rearrangement joins TRBV6-1 to TRBJ1-2, with 7 bases aligning to TRBD1. Trimming cost V 5 bases and J 4 bases; bases outside gene matches: 4. This CDR3 spans 13 amino acids. Germline V gene data show CDR1 as MNHNS and CDR2 as SASEGT. This CDR3 reads CASSSGQVYGYTF. The CDR3 coding sequence is TGTGCCAGCAGTTCCGGACAGGTCTATGGCTACACCTTC.

This chain connects TRBV7-2 to TRBJ2-5; TRBD2 matches at 13 bases. In germline, CDR1 is SGHTA, CDR2 FQGNSA. V gave up 5 bases and J gave up 5 bases; unmatched junction bases: 8. This CDR3 comprises 16 residues. The CDR3 loop reads CASSITSGRAGETQYF. CDR3 DNA sequence: TGTGCCAGCAGCATCACTAGCGGGAGGGCCGGTGAGACCCAGTACTTC.

This clone was detected only once. This sequence joins TRBV7-3 and TRBJ2-2; a weak D match, TRBD2 (5 bases). The V and J ends lost 2 bases and 6 bases respectively, with 13 bases between them. Germline-derived CDR1 and CDR2 are SGHTA and FQGTGA. The CDR3 extends over 15 amino acids. The CDR3 sequence: CASSLLALGAGELFF. Written as DNA, the CDR3 is TGTGCCAGCAGCTTATTAGCGCTTGGGGCCGGGGAGCTGTTTTTT.

V gene TRBV5-5 combines with J gene TRBJ1-1; no firm D call. CDR3 length: 14 amino acids. Germline assignment: CDR1 SGHKS and CDR2 YYEKEE (reference sequence). V gave up 3 bases and J gave up 4 bases, with 13 bases separating them. CDR3 loop: CASSWIDEGTEAFF. The DNA of the CDR3 is TGTGCCAGCAGCTGGATAGATGAGGGCACTGAAGCTTTCTTT.